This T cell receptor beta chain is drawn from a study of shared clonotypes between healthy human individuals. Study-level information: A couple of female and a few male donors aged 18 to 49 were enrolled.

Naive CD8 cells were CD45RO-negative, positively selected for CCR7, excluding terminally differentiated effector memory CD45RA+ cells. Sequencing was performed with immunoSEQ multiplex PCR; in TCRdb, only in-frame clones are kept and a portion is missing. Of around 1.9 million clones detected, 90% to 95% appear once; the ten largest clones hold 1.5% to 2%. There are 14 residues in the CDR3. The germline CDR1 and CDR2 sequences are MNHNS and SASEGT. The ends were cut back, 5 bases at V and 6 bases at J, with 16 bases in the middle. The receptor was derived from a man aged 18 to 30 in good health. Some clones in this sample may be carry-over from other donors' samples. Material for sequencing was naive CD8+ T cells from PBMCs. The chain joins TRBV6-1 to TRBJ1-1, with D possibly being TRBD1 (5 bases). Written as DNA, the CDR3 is TGTGCCAGCAGTCAGCAGGGTATTTATGCTGAAGCTTTCTTT. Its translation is CASSQQGIYAEAFF.